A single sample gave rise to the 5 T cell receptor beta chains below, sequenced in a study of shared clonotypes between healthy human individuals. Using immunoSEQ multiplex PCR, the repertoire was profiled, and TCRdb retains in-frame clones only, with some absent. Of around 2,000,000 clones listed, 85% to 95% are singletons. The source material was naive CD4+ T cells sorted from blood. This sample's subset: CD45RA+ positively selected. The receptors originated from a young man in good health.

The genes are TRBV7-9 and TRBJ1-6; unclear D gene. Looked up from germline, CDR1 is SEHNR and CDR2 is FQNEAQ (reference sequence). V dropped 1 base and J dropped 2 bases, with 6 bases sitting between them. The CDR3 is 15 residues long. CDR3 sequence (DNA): TGTGCCAGCAGCTTAGGGGTTCCCTATAATTCACCCCTCCACTTT. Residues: CASSLGVPYNSPLHF.

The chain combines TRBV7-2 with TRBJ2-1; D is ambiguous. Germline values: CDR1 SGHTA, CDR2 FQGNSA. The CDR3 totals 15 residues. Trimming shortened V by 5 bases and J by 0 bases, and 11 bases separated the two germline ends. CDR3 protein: CASSPERYSYNEQFF. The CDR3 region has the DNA TGTGCCAGCAGCCCAGAGAGGTACTCCTACAATGAGCAGTTCTTC.

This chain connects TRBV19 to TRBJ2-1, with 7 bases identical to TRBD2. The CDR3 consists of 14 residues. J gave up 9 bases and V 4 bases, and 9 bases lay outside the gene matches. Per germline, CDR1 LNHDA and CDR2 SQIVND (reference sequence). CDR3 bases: TGTGCCAGTAGTAATGGACTAGTCCAGGCTGAGCAGTTCTTC. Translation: CASSNGLVQAEQFF.

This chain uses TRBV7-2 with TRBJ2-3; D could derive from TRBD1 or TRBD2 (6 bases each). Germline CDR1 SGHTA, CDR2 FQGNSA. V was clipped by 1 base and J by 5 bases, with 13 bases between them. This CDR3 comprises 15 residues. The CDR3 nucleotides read TGTGCCAGCAGCTTAGAAGGCAGGGGAGGAGATACGCAGTATTTT. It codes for CASSLEGRGGDTQYF.

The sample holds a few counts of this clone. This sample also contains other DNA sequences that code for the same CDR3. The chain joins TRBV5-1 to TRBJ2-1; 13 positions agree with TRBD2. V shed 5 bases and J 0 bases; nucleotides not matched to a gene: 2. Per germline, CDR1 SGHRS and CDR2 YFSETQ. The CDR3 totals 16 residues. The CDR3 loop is CASRRTSGSSYNEQFF. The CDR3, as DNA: TGCGCCAGCAGGAGGACTAGCGGGAGCTCCTACAATGAGCAGTTCTTC.